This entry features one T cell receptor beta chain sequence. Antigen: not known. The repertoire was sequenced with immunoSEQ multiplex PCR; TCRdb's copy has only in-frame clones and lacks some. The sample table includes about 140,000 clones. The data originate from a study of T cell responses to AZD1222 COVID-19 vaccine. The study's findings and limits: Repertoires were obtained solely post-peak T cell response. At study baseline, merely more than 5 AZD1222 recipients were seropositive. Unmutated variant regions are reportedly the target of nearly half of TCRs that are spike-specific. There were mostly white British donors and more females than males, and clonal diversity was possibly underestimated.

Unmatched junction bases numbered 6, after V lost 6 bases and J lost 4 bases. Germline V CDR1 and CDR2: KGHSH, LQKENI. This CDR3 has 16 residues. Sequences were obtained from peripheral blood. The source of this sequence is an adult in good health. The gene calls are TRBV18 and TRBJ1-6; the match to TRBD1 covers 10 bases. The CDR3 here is CASSRQGAGYNSPLHF. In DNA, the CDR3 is TGTGCCAGCTCGCGACAGGGGGCTGGTTATAATTCACCCCTCCACTTT.